A selection of T cell receptor beta chains follows, all from one sample in a study of metastatic and nonmetastatic thyroid tumors. TCRdb re-called the PCR reads through MiXCR. The sample contains approximately 70,000 clones, roughly a sixth of which appear only once. Sample: blood. The receptors here all came from a female donor with papillary thyroid cancer or a benign thyroid nodule (not recorded which). Some clones in this sample may be carry-over from other donors' samples. Both conserved end residues are part of each CDR3. D genes are given only for firm matches. Not every row has a clone size; where given, it reads once, few, many or a size class.

TRBV11-1,TRBD2,TRBJ2-3,many,CASSLTSGSSTDTQYF,TGTGCCAGCAGCTTGACTAGCGGGAGTAGTACAGATACGCAGTATTTT
TRBV5-1,.,TRBJ1-5,many,CASSLQDPSNQPQHF,TGCGCCAGCAGCTTACAGGATCCGAGCAATCAGCCCCAGCATTTT
TRBV2,TRBD1,TRBJ1-1,many,CASDRNRGLFSEAFF,TGTGCCAGCGATCGGAACAGGGGGCTATTTTCTGAAGCTTTCTTT
TRBV29-1,.,TRBJ2-3,many,CSVGLRVSTDTQYF,TGCAGCGTTGGTCTGAGAGTTAGCACAGATACGCAGTATTTT
TRBV9,TRBD2,TRBJ2-6,many,CASSASGPGANVLTF,TGTGCCAGCAGCGCTAGCGGGCCTGGGGCCAACGTCCTGACTTTC
TRBV30,TRBD1,TRBJ1-6,.,CAWRGDPGQENSPLHF,TGTGCCTGGAGGGGGGACCCGGGACAGGAGAATTCACCCCTCCACTTT
TRBV2,.,TRBJ1-1,.,CASSEGHLNTEAFF,TGTGCCAGCAGTGAAGGACATCTGAACACTGAAGCTTTCTTT
TRBV5-1,TRBD2,TRBJ2-5,many,CASSSSGRGQETQYF,TGCGCCAGCAGTAGTAGCGGGAGGGGTCAAGAGACCCAGTACTTC
TRBV12-3/TRBV12-4,.,TRBJ2-1,many,CASSLNEGYNEQFF,TGTGCCAGCAGTTTAAACGAAGGATACAATGAGCAGTTCTTC
TRBV19,TRBD2,TRBJ2-2,many,CASRRLAGGSNTGELFF,TGTGCCAGTAGGAGACTAGCGGGAGGTTCTAACACCGGGGAGCTGTTTTTT
TRBV24-1,TRBD2,TRBJ2-1,many,CATSDFGLAGDEQFF,TGTGCCACCAGTGATTTCGGGCTAGCGGGTGATGAGCAGTTCTTC
TRBV6-6,.,TRBJ2-6,.,CASSYEEGGTNVLTF,TGTGCCAGCAGTTACGAGGAGGGTGGGACAAACGTCCTGACTTTC
TRBV5-1,.,TRBJ2-2,many,CASRGGGHLTNTGELFF,TGCGCCAGCAGAGGGGGGGGACACCTTACGAACACCGGGGAGCTGTTTTTT
TRBV30,TRBD1,TRBJ1-5,many,CAWSRTGDQPQHF,TGTGCCTGGAGCCGCACAGGGGATCAGCCCCAGCATTTT
TRBV28,TRBD1,TRBJ1-5,few,CASSLAPLGQFSNQPQHF,TGTGCCAGCAGTTTAGCCCCTTTGGGACAGTTTAGCAATCAGCCCCAGCATTTT
TRBV6-1,.,TRBJ2-7,many,CASSGVSYEQYF,TGTGCCAGCAGTGGGGTTTCCTACGAGCAGTACTTC
TRBV19,TRBD1,TRBJ1-1,many,CASRIQGAGEAFF,TGTGCCAGTAGAATACAGGGGGCTGGGGAAGCTTTCTTT
TRBV2,.,TRBJ1-1,many,CASRTEENTEAFF,TGTGCCAGCAGGACAGAAGAGAACACTGAAGCTTTCTTT
TRBV9,.,TRBJ1-3,.,CASSVGDGGTGNTIYF,TGTGCCAGCAGCGTAGGGGATGGGGGCACTGGAAACACCATATATTTT
TRBV20-1,TRBD1,TRBJ1-6,many,CSAWIPRGRFNSPLHF,TGCAGTGCTTGGATTCCCAGGGGGCGGTTTAATTCACCCCTCCACTTT
TRBV9,TRBD1,TRBJ1-2,many,CASSGGQDHYGYTF,TGTGCCAGCAGCGGAGGACAGGACCACTATGGCTACACCTTC
TRBV18,.,TRBJ2-7,many,CASSPRGPGLSSYEQYF,TGTGCCAGCTCACCGAGGGGGCCGGGACTCTCATCCTACGAGCAGTACTTC
TRBV3-1,.,TRBJ1-2,.,CASSQGRPNYGYTF,TGTGCCAGCAGCCAAGGGCGGCCCAACTATGGCTACACCTTC
TRBV20-1,TRBD1,TRBJ2-7,many,CSARGTGGYEQYF,TGCAGTGCTAGAGGGACAGGGGGCTACGAGCAGTACTTC
TRBV18,.,TRBJ2-5,.,CASSPRDGPGAQYF,TGTGCCAGCTCACCAAGGGACGGGCCAGGGGCCCAGTACTTC
TRBV5-1,.,TRBJ1-1,many,CASSLAGASTEAFF,TGCGCCAGCAGCTTGGCGGGGGCTAGCACTGAAGCTTTCTTT
TRBV18,.,TRBJ2-2,many,CASSPPPGGELFF,TGTGCCAGCTCACCACCGCCCGGAGGGGAGCTGTTTTTT
TRBV15,.,TRBJ1-1,.,CATSRNIGLEAFF,TGTGCCACCAGCAGAAATATTGGTCTAGAAGCTTTCTTT
TRBV13,TRBD1,TRBJ2-7,many,CASSQRDSSYEQYF,TGTGCCAGCAGCCAACGGGACAGCTCCTACGAGCAGTACTTC
TRBV6-2/TRBV6-3,TRBD2,TRBJ2-3,few,CASSYSFQAGEGF,TGTGCCAGCAGTTACTCGTTTCAAGCGGGAGAGGGGTTT
TRBV5-1,.,TRBJ2-2,.,CASTGTLNTGELFF,TGCGCCAGCACCGGGACACTGAACACCGGGGAGCTGTTTTTT
TRBV6-1,TRBD1,TRBJ2-3,many,CASKAWTGHSTDTQYF,TGTGCCAGCAAAGCCTGGACAGGCCATAGCACAGATACGCAGTATTTT
TRBV15,.,TRBJ1-1,many,CATSTSRVNTEAFF,TGTGCCACCAGCACGTCAAGGGTAAACACTGAAGCTTTCTTT